This paragraph reports one TCR beta chain. The antigen remains undetermined. Data came from immunoSEQ multiplex PCR; TCRdb stores just in-frame clones and leaves some out. Seen here are approximately 31,000 clones, 86% observed once, and the top ten hold around 5.2%. The time point denotes: new active TB diagnosis, blood taken before or within 7 days of starting treatment. The sample belongs to a study of T cells in tuberculosis. In the study overall: Blood was taken before or within 7 days of anti-tuberculosis therapy. Broader study findings: Samples were chosen by availability of cryopreserved specimens. GMM-specific TCRs were nearer to active tuberculosis alpha repertoires, suggesting expansion.

Germline-derived CDR1 and CDR2 are MNHNS and SASEGT. The V end lost 5 bases, the J end lost 3 bases, and 14 bases lay between the germline ends. This CDR3 is 15 amino acids long. The TCR was taken from an adult with tuberculosis. The chain employs TRBV6-1 and TRBJ2-1; possible D gene TRBD1, 6 bases. The sample consisted of PBMCs, taken at tuberculosis diagnosis. In nucleotides, the CDR3 is TGTGCCAGCAGTTTTGCGAGGGGGAACTACAATGAGCAGTTCTTC. It yields the protein CASSFARGNYNEQFF.